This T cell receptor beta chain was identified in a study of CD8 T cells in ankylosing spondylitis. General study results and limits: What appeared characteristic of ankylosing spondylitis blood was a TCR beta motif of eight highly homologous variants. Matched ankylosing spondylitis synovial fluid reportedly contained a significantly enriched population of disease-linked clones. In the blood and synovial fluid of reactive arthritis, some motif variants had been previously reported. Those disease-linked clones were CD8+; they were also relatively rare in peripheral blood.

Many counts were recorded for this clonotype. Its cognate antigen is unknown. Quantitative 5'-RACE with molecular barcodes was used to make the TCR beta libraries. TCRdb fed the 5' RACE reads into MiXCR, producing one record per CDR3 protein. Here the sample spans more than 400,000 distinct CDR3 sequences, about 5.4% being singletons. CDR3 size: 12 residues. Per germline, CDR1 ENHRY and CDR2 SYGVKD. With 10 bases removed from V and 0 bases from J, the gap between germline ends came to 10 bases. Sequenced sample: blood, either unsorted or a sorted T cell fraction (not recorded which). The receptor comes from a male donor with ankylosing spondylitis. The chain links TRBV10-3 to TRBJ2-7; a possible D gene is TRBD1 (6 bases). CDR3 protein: CATWDISYEQYF. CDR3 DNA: TGTGCCACCTGGGACATCTCCTACGAGCAGTACTTC.